The next 30 T cell receptor beta chains were all read from a single sample in a study of beta chain features in type 1 diabetes. Expressed TCRB transcripts were sequenced after all isolated RNA was converted to cDNA. Produced via immunoSEQ multiplex PCR; TCRdb's table is partial and in-frame only. The sample lists 400,000 to 450,000 clones; about 14% were seen once. Sequenced material: naive CD4+ T cells from blood. The receptors were sampled from a man younger than 45 in good health.

This rearrangement joins TRBV5-6 to TRBJ1-1; D gene uncertain. V was clipped by 0 bases and J by 7 bases, with 7 bases between them. The CDR3 is made up of 12 amino acids. Germline-derived CDR1 and CDR2 are SGHDT and YYEEEE. Here the CDR3 DNA reads TGTGCCAGCAGCTTGGCGCCATTTGAAGCTTTCTTT. Amino acids: CASSLAPFEAFF. Using reference TRBV5-6 and TRBJ1-1 for the parts outside the CDR3, the full variable domain is DAGVTQSPTHLIKTRGQQVTLRCSPKSGHDTVSWYQQALGQGPQFIFQYYEEEERQRGNFPDRFSGHQFPNYSSELNVNALLLGDSALYLCASSLAPFEAFFGQGTRLTVV.

DNA of the CDR3: TGTGCCAGCAGTGACCGGGACAGTTGGGAAAAACTGTTTTTT. Translating it yields CASSDRDSWEKLFF. The genes are TRBV6-5 and TRBJ1-4; 7 nucleotides align to TRBD1. With V trimmed by 5 bases and J by 8 bases, 8 bases remained unmatched. This CDR3 is 14 amino acids long. Germline values: CDR1 MNHEY, CDR2 SVGAGI.

This chain links TRBV29-1 with TRBJ2-7; D unresolved. CDR1 is SQVTM, CDR2 ANQGSEA, per germline. CDR3 length: 11 amino acids. Trimming removed 4 bases at V and 3 bases at J, with 7 bases between. In DNA form, the CDR3 reads TGCAGCGTTGGGTACAGCTACGAGCAGTACGTC. It yields the protein CSVGYSYEQYV.

This chain links TRBV4-3 with TRBJ1-1; D unresolved. The CDR3 spans 14 residues. Trimming left V 1 base short and J 1 base short, with 7 bases between. Looked up from germline, CDR1 is LGHNA and CDR2 is YSLEER. The CDR3 spells CASSQVIKNTEAFF. CDR3 coding DNA: TGCGCCAGCAGCCAAGTTATCAAGAACACTGAAGCTTTCTTT.

There are a few counts of this clone. The rearrangement uses TRBV25-1 and TRBJ2-1; D is unclear. Trimming stripped 0 bases from V and 7 bases from J, with 13 bases between. Germline loops: CDR1 MGHDK, CDR2 SYGVNS. The CDR3 contains 15 residues. The CDR3 sequence: CASSEYRRTGNEQFF. In DNA, the CDR3 is TGTGCCAGCAGTGAATATAGACGGACCGGGAATGAGCAGTTCTTC.

This chain links TRBV30 with TRBJ2-1, with D possibly being TRBD2 (7 bases). Trimming took 1 base from V and 3 from J, leaving 22 bases between them. The CDR3 consists of 18 residues. Germline CDR1 reads GTSNPN; CDR2 reads SVGIG (reference sequence). The CDR3 nucleotides are TGTGCCTGGAGTGGGAGGGGGAGGGCACAAAAAATCTACAATGAGCAGTTCTTC. It yields the protein CAWSGRGRAQKIYNEQFF.

This chain links TRBV29-1 with TRBJ2-1; D remains ambiguous. Deletions cut 7 bases from V and 8 bases from J, with 12 bases between. Germline loops: CDR1 SQVTM, CDR2 ANQGSEA. The CDR3 loop spans 11 amino acids. In nucleotides, the CDR3 is TGCAGCGCCTCGGAGTTCCATGAGCAGTTCTTC. This translates into CSASEFHEQFF.

The chain is built from TRBV7-9 and TRBJ2-7, with D unclear. CDR1 and CDR2 (germline): SEHNR, FQNEAQ (reference sequence). Trimming took 6 bases from V and 0 from J, leaving 9 bases between them. The CDR3 contains 13 residues. CDR3 nucleotide sequence: TGTGCCAGCAGTAACCCGAGCTCCTACGAGCAGTACGTC. Its translation is CASSNPSSYEQYV.

The rearrangement links TRBV15 to TRBJ2-3, with TRBD2 identical over 9 bases. J gave up 6 bases and V 1 base, and 14 bases lay outside the gene matches. The CDR3 runs 18 residues. Germline loops: CDR1 LNHNV, CDR2 YYDKDF (reference sequence). CDR3 coding DNA: TGTGCCACCAGCAGAGGTTTTAGCGGGAGAGGCGGAGGGGATACGCAGTATTTT. Protein: CATSRGFSGRGGGDTQYF. Variable domain in full (rest from reference TRBV15 and TRBJ2-3): DAMVIQNPRYQVTQFGKPVTLSCSQTLNHNVMYWYQQKSSQAPKLLFHYYDKDFNNEADTPDNFQSRRPNTSFCFLDIRSPGLGDTAMYLCATSRGFSGRGGGDTQYFGPGTRLTVL.

This clone was observed a handful of times. The chain combines TRBV7-2 with TRBJ1-2; no reliable D call. V lost 3 bases, J lost 6 bases, and 11 bases lay in between. The CDR3 sequence is 13 residues long. The germline gives CDR1 SGHTA, CDR2 FQGNSA. This CDR3 reads CASSFFGEDGYTF. CDR3 nucleotides: TGTGCCAGCAGCTTTTTCGGGGAAGATGGCTACACCTTC. The full variable domain, with the rest looked up from reference TRBV7-2 and TRBJ1-2, is GAGVSQSPSNKVTEKGKDVELRCDPISGHTALYWYRQSLGQGLEFLIYFQGNSAPDKSGLPSDRFSAERTGGSVSTLTIQRTQQEDSAVYLCASSFFGEDGYTFGSGTRLTVV.

This clone was seen a few times. CDR3 sequence: CASSQMSYPMGYTF. For the CDR3, the DNA is TGTGCCAGTAGCCAAATGAGCTACCCTATGGGCTACACCTTC. The genes are TRBV19 and TRBJ1-2; D is uncertain. V gave up 6 bases and J gave up 8 bases, with 19 bases separating them. The CDR3 is 14 residues long. Germline V gene sequence: CDR1 LNHDA, CDR2 SQIVND (reference sequence).

The chain uses TRBV5-1 and TRBJ1-2; D gene unclear. This CDR3 spans 11 amino acids. V was pared by 5 bases and J by 3 bases, with 5 bases between. CDR1 SGHRS and CDR2 YFSETQ come from the germline V gene. CDR3 DNA: TGCGCCAGCAGTTCGGACTATGGCTACACCTTC. Amino acids: CASSSDYGYTF.

This chain connects TRBV7-9 to TRBJ2-3; the D is unclear. Trimming left V 1 base short and J 2 bases short, with 4 bases between. Germline V gene lookup returns CDR1 SEHNR and CDR2 FQNEAQ (reference sequence). The CDR3 runs to 13 residues. CDR3 nucleotide sequence: TGTGCCAGCAGCTTAGACACCACAGATACGCAGTATTTT. Translated: CASSLDTTDTQYF.

This clone was counted a few times. The chain joins TRBV30 to TRBJ2-2; the D gene could be TRBD1 or TRBD2 (5 bases each). Trimming pared 1 base from V and 6 bases from J, leaving 12 bases between. This CDR3 is built from 14 residues. Germline V gene data show CDR1 as GTSNPN and CDR2 as SVGIG (reference sequence). Here the CDR3 reads CAWSASGAAGELFF. The CDR3 DNA reads as TGTGCCTGGAGTGCGTCCGGGGCTGCCGGGGAGCTGTTTTTT.

This clone was seen more than once but under ten times. This chain uses TRBV10-3 with TRBJ2-1; no definite D call. Per the germline V gene, CDR1 is ENHRY and CDR2 is SYGVKD. V lost 3 bases and J 6 bases, leaving 12 bases between the germline ends. The CDR3 covers 14 residues. CDR3 amino acids: CAISDRVLGNEQFF. CDR3 DNA: TGTGCCATCAGTGATAGGGTCTTGGGCAATGAGCAGTTCTTC.

Ten or more counts support this clone. The V and J genes are TRBV29-1 and TRBJ2-7, with TRBD2 matching 7 bases. Germline trimming cut 8 bases from V and 0 bases from J; bases unmatched to any gene: 4. The CDR3 has 12 amino acids. Germline lookup yields CDR1 SQVTM and CDR2 ANQGSEA. The CDR3 DNA is TGCAGCAACCGGGACTACTCCTACGAGCAGTACGTC. It is translated as CSNRDYSYEQYV.

V usage is TRBV30 and J usage is TRBJ1-2; D is undetermined. The CDR3 runs 14 residues. V lost 0 bases and J lost 5, with 13 bases in between. Germline V lookup: CDR1 GTSNPN, CDR2 SVGIG (reference sequence). The CDR3 sequence is CAWSVRLHGYGYTF. The CDR3 DNA follows: TGTGCCTGGAGTGTAAGGCTACACGGGTATGGCTACACCTTC.

The rearrangement joins TRBV5-4 to TRBJ2-7, with D tentatively TRBD1 or TRBD2 (5 bases each). Germline-derived CDR1 and CDR2 are SGHNT and YYREEE (reference sequence). With 0 bases removed from V and 0 bases from J, the gap between germline ends came to 7 bases. The CDR3 is 14 amino acids. DNA for the CDR3: TGTGCCAGCAGCTTGGGGGGGAGCTCCTACGAGCAGTACGTC. Its protein is CASSLGGSSYEQYV.

The chain employs TRBV7-2 and TRBJ1-2; tentatively, D is TRBD1 (5 bases). The CDR3 has 14 amino acids. Germline V gene sequence: CDR1 SGHTA, CDR2 FQGNSA. V was pared by 5 bases and J by 8 bases, with 18 bases between. In DNA form, the CDR3 reads TGTGCCAGCAGCGGAGGGACCCCCGTAGGAGGCTACACCTTC. Protein: CASSGGTPVGGYTF. The variable domain in full, completed from reference TRBV7-2 and TRBJ1-2, reads GAGVSQSPSNKVTEKGKDVELRCDPISGHTALYWYRQSLGQGLEFLIYFQGNSAPDKSGLPSDRFSAERTGGSVSTLTIQRTQQEDSAVYLCASSGGTPVGGYTFGSGTRLTVV.

This clone has more than one count but fewer than ten. This chain uses TRBV9 with TRBJ2-2; possibly TRBD1 for D (7 bases). V lost 5 bases to trimming and J lost 7 bases, with 12 bases between them. Germline-derived CDR1 and CDR2 are SGDLS and YYNGEE. This CDR3 is built from 13 residues. The CDR3: CASRPQGGGELFF. Here the CDR3 DNA reads TGTGCCAGCAGGCCCCAGGGGGGCGGGGAGCTGTTTTTT.

This clone was seen only a few times. The chain is built from TRBV30 and TRBJ2-3, with 10 bases lining up with TRBD2. The CDR3 is 15 amino acids. The germline V gene has CDR1 GTSNPN and CDR2 SVGIG (reference sequence). The junction had 7 bases not matched to a gene; V was cut back by 3 bases and J by 4 bases. The CDR3 protein is CAWRLAGAWADTQYF. The CDR3 bases are TGTGCCTGGAGGCTAGCGGGAGCATGGGCAGATACGCAGTATTTT.

This clone has more than one count but fewer than ten. In the same sample, other DNA sequences code for this CDR3. This chain connects TRBV7-9 to TRBJ2-2, with unresolved D. The V and J ends lost 0 bases and 5 bases respectively, with 4 bases between them. The CDR3 contains 13 residues. Germline values: CDR1 SEHNR, CDR2 FQNEAQ (reference sequence). The CDR3 sequence is CASSLAGTGELFF. The CDR3 DNA reads as TGTGCCAGCAGCTTAGCCGGGACCGGGGAGCTGTTTTTT.

This sequence joins TRBV7-2 and TRBJ2-1; TRBD2 agrees at 10 bases. J lost 12 bases, V lost 5 bases, and 7 bases had no gene match. CDR3 length: 13 amino acids. CDR1 SGHTA and CDR2 FQGNSA come from the germline V gene. CDR3 region: CASSPTSGVGQFF. The CDR3 DNA reads as TGTGCCAGCAGCCCCACTAGCGGGGTAGGGCAGTTCTTC.

This clone has just a few counts. The V and J genes are TRBV9 and TRBJ2-3; 9 nucleotides line up with TRBD2. The V gene end was trimmed by 0 bases and the J gene end by 2 bases; junction bases not matched to a gene: 4. The CDR3 loop spans 16 amino acids. Germline CDR1 is SGDLS and CDR2 is YYNGEE. In DNA, the CDR3 is TGTGCCAGCAGCGTAGAGCTAGCGGGATACACAGATACGCAGTATTTT. Its protein is CASSVELAGYTDTQYF. Using reference TRBV9 and TRBJ2-3 for the parts outside the CDR3, the full variable domain is DSGVTQTPKHLITATGQRVTLRCSPRSGDLSVYWYQQSLDQGLQFLIQYYNGEERAKGNILERFSAQQFPDLHSELNLSSLELGDSALYFCASSVELAGYTDTQYFGPGTRLTVL.

This clone was recorded a few times. The chain employs TRBV11-3 and TRBJ1-1; 7 nucleotides align to TRBD1. The trim removed 8 bases at V and 3 bases at J, leaving 6 bases unmatched. The CDR3 extends over 13 amino acids. CDR1 and CDR2 from the germline V gene are SGHNT and YENEEA. CDR3 DNA sequence: TGTGCCAGCCATACCGACAGGGACACTGAAGCTTTCTTT. Protein sequence: CASHTDRDTEAFF.

CDR3 nucleotides: TGTGCCAGCAGTTACACAGACTCTGGGGCCAACGTCCTGACTTTC. The encoded protein is CASSYTDSGANVLTF. The V call is TRBV6-5, the J call TRBJ2-6; D is undetermined. CDR1 is MNHEY, CDR2 SVGAGI, per germline. Between the trimmed V and J ends, which lost 2 bases and 0 bases, there was a span of 5 bases. The CDR3 is made up of 15 amino acids.

CDR3 amino acids: CASSERTGSGYEQYV. For the CDR3, the DNA is TGTGCCAGCAGCGAGCGGACAGGCTCCGGCTACGAGCAGTACGTC. The J gene is TRBJ2-7, the V gene TRBV7-2; 7 positions match TRBD1. Trimming cost V 5 bases and J 3 bases; bases outside gene matches: 10. Germline V gene lookup returns CDR1 SGHTA and CDR2 FQGNSA. The CDR3 covers 15 residues.

The chain carries TRBV7-9 and TRBJ2-7; D remains unclear. The CDR3 consists of 12 residues. The V end was cut by 2 bases, the J end by 2 bases, with 4 bases between. Germline-derived CDR1 and CDR2 are SEHNR and FQNEAQ (reference sequence). CDR3 amino acids: CASSLNAYEQYF. CDR3 DNA: TGTGCCAGCAGCTTAAATGCCTACGAGCAGTACTTC. Together with reference TRBV7-9 and TRBJ2-7, the CDR3 gives the full variable domain: DTGVSQNPRHKITKRGQNVTFRCDPISEHNRLYWYRQTLGQGPEFLTYFQNEAQLEKSRLLSDRFSAERPKGSFSTLEIQRTEQGDSAMYLCASSLNAYEQYFGPGTRLTVT.

This clone was seen a few times. The CDR3 loop is CASSQGRGTEQFF. In nucleotides, the CDR3 is TGTGCCAGCAGCCAGGGAAGGGGGACTGAGCAGTTCTTC. This rearrangement joins TRBV7-8 to TRBJ2-1, with a tentative D call TRBD1 (6 bases). V gave up 5 bases and J gave up 9 bases, with 14 bases separating them. CDR1 SGHVS and CDR2 FQNEAQ come from the germline V gene. This CDR3 is 13 amino acids long.

This clone was counted a few times. The rearrangement uses TRBV28 and TRBJ2-1; 8 nucleotides agree with TRBD2. Germline loops: CDR1 MDHEN, CDR2 SYDVKM. The V segment lost 8 bases and the J segment 9 bases; nucleotides outside the gene matches: 15. The CDR3 is 15 residues long. CDR3 sequence: CASYPSGGRWGEQFF. In DNA form, the CDR3 reads TGTGCCAGCTACCCCAGCGGGGGTCGATGGGGTGAGCAGTTCTTC. Full variable domain (outside the CDR3, taken from reference TRBV28 and TRBJ2-1): DVKVTQSSRYLVKRTGEKVFLECVQDMDHENMFWYRQDPGLGLRLIYFSYDVKMKEKGDIPEGYSVSREKKERFSLILESASTNQTSMYLCASYPSGGRWGEQFFGPGTRLTVL.